This T cell receptor (beta chain) was captured in a study of chemoradiotherapy in HPV16-positive cancers. Note on this clone: Its antigen is currently unknown.

The repertoire was sequenced with immunoSEQ multiplex PCR; TCRdb's copy has only in-frame clones and lacks some. The sample shows about 12,000 clones, over 75% of them seen only once. The germline CDR1 and CDR2 sequences are SGHRS and YFSETQ. CDR3 size: 15 residues. Samples were taken several times over chemoradiotherapy. Regarding the study as a whole: Only two HPV16-positive patients supplied the functional HPV-specificity definition. Candidate HPV-specific clones and E7-related TCR motifs grew in tumor during treatment. For HPV16-positive patients, expanding HPV-responsive T cells associated with longer recurrence-free survival.

This sample was gathered from a patient who underwent chemoradiotherapy. The chain carries TRBV5-1 and TRBJ2-5; tentatively, D is TRBD2 (7 bases). The J call may be incorrect, as the DNA end agrees better with TRBJ2-7. The source is a human donor with HPV-associated anogenital cancer. CDR3 sequence: CASSSLAGEGYEQYF. The CDR3 region has the DNA TGCGCCAGCAGCTCCCTGGCAGGGGAGGGATACGAGCAGTACTTC.